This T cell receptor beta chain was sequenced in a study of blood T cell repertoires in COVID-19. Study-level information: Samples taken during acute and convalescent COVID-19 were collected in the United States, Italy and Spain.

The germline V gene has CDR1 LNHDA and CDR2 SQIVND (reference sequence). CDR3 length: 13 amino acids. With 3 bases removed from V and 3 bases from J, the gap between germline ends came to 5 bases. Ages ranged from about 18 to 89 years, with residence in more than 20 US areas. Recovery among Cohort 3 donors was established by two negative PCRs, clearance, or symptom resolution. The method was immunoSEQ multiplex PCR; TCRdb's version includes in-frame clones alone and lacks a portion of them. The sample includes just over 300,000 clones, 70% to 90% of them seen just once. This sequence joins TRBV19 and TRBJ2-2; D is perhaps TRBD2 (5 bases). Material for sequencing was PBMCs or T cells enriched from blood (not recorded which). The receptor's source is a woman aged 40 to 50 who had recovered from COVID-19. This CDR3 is CASSIGDTGELFF. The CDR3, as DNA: TGTGCCAGTAGTATCGGGGACACCGGGGAGCTGTTTTTT.